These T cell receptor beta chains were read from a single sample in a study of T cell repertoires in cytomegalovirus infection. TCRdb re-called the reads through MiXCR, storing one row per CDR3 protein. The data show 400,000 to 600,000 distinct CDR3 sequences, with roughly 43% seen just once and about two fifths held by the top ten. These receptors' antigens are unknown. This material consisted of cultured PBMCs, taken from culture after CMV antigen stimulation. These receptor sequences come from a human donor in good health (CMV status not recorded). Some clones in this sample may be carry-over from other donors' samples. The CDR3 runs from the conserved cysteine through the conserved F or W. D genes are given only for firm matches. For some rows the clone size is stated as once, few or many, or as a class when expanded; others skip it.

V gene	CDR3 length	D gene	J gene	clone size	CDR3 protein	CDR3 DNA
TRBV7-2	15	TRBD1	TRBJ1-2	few	CASSISQGRSSGYTF	TGTGCCAGCAGCATCTCACAGGGGCGTTCGAGCGGCTACACCTTC
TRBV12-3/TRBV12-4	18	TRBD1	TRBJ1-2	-	CASKPSQWTGEGLYGYTF	TGTGCCAGCAAACCAAGTCAATGGACAGGGGAGGGCCTCTATGGCTACACCTTC
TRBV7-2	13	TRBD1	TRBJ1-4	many	CASSSRGHEKLFF	TGTGCCAGCAGCTCCAGGGGGCATGAAAAACTGTTTTTT
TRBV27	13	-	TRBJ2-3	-	CASTGATWDTQYF	TGTGCCAGCACCGGGGCAACCTGGGATACGCAGTATTTT
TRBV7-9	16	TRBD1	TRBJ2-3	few	CASSSTQGARTDTQYF	TGTGCCAGCAGCTCAACACAGGGGGCTCGCACAGATACGCAGTATTTT
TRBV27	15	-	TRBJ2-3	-	CASRRGRGGTDTQYF	TGTGCCAGCAGGAGGGGGCGGGGCGGCACAGATACGCAGTATTTT
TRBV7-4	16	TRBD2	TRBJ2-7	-	CASSPTGTSGSYEQYF	TGTGCCAGCAGCCCCACCGGGACTAGCGGCTCCTACGAGCAGTACTTC
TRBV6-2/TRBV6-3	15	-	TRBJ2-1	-	CASTPGGNPLNEQFF	TGTGCCAGCACCCCGGGTGGAAATCCCTTAAATGAGCAGTTCTTC
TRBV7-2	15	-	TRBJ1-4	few	CASSLRVVGGEKLFF	TGTGCCAGCAGCCTCCGGGTGGTGGGAGGTGAAAAACTGTTTTTT
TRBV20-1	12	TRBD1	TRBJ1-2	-	CSATGTGYGYTF	TGCAGTGCCACGGGGACAGGCTATGGCTACACCTTC
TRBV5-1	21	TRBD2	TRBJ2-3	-	CASSFFARGLAGAGGTDTQYF	TGCGCCAGCAGCTTCTTCGCTAGGGGACTAGCGGGGGCCGGAGGCACAGATACGCAGTATTTT
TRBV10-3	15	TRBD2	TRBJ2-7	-	CAISESTSGAYEQYF	TGTGCCATCAGTGAGTCAACTAGCGGGGCTTACGAGCAGTACTTC
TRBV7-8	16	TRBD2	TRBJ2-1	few	CASSFSEASGGLEQFF	TGTGCCAGCAGCTTTTCGGAAGCTAGCGGGGGGCTTGAGCAGTTCTTC
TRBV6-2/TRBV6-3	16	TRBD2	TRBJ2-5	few	CASSRLAGGRLETQYF	TGTGCCAGCAGCCGACTAGCGGGGGGCCGTCTCGAGACCCAGTACTTC
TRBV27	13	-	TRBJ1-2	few	CASGRGVLDGYTF	TGTGCCAGCGGACGGGGGGTTTTGGATGGCTACACCTTC
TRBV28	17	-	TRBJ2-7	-	CASSLLRVRDSSWEQYF	TGTGCCAGCAGCCTCCTCAGGGTGCGGGACTCTTCTTGGGAGCAGTACTTC
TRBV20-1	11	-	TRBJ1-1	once	CSAPQQGLPFF	TGCAGTGCTCCCCAGCAGGGCCTCCCTTTCTTT
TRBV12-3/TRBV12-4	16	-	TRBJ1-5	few	CASSLGQGGSNQPQHF	TGTGCCAGCAGCCTGGGGCAGGGAGGAAGCAATCAGCCCCAGCATTTT
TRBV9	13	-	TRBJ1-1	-	CASSLTPTTEAFF	TGTGCCAGCAGCTTAACCCCCACCACCGAAGCTTTCTTT
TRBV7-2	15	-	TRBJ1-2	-	CASNPHSANGYGYTF	TGTGCCAGCAACCCCCACAGTGCCAATGGCTATGGCTACACCTTC
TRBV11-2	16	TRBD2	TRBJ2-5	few	CASSLYGLAGEETQYF	TGTGCCAGCAGCCTATATGGACTAGCGGGAGAAGAGACCCAGTACTTC
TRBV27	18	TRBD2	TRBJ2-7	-	CASSFRWRGGSILYEQYF	TGTGCCAGCAGTTTCCGGTGGCGGGGGGGCAGTATTCTCTACGAGCAGTACTTC
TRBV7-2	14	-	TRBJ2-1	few	CASSPPGVGNEQFF	TGTGCCAGCAGCCCTCCGGGGGTCGGCAATGAGCAGTTCTTC
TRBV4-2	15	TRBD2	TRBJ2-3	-	CASSQGGTSTDTQYF	TGTGCCAGCAGCCAGGGAGGGACTAGCACAGATACGCAGTATTTT
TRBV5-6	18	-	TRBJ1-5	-	CASSVGGSGRYSNQPQHF	TGTGCCAGCAGCGTTGGAGGCAGCGGACGGTATAGCAATCAGCCCCAGCATTTT
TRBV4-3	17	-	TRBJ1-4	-	CASSQVPPLAVSGKLFF	TGCGCCAGCAGCCAAGTCCCCCCTTTGGCGGTATCGGGAAAACTGTTTTTT
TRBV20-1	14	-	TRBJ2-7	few	CSARVGRGSYEQYF	TGCAGTGCTAGGGTCGGGAGAGGTTCCTACGAGCAGTACTTC
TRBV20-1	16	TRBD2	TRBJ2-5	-	CSASSGLAGGTETQYF	TGCAGTGCTAGTTCGGGACTAGCGGGGGGGACAGAGACCCAGTACTTC
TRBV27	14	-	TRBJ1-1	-	CASSLRLFDTEAFF	TGTGCCAGCAGTTTACGATTGTTCGACACTGAAGCTTTCTTT
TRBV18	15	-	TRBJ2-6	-	CASTVTGYGANVLTF	TGTGCCAGCACCGTCACAGGGTACGGGGCCAACGTCCTGACTTTC
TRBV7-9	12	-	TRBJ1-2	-	CASSLRAGGYTF	TGTGCCAGCAGCCTCCGAGCGGGAGGCTACACCTTC
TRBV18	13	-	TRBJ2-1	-	CASSDDRKGEQFF	TGTGCCAGCTCCGACGACAGGAAGGGTGAGCAGTTCTTC
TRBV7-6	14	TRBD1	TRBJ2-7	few	CASSRGQGLYEQYF	TGTGCCAGCAGCCGGGGACAGGGCCTCTACGAGCAGTACTTC
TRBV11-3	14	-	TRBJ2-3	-	CASSLAQAADTQYF	TGTGCCAGCAGCTTAGCCCAGGCCGCAGATACGCAGTATTTT
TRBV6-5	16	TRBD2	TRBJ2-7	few	CASSYSKRGFSYEQYF	TGTGCCAGCAGTTACTCGAAGCGGGGGTTCTCCTACGAGCAGTACTTC
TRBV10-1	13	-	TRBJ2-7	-	CASSGTARLEQYF	TGCGCCAGCAGTGGGACCGCTCGGCTCGAGCAGTACTTC
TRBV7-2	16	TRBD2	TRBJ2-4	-	CASSPQRGWGEDIQYF	TGTGCCAGCAGCCCCCAGCGGGGATGGGGTGAGGACATTCAGTACTTC
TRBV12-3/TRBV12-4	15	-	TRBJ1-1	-	CASSFETRTWTEAFF	TGTGCCAGCAGTTTCGAAACAAGGACATGGACTGAAGCTTTCTTT
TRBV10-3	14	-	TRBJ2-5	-	CAISDWERRETQYF	TGTGCCATCAGTGACTGGGAGCGTCGAGAGACCCAGTACTTC
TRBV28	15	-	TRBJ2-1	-	CASSLSTAPYNEQFF	TGTGCCAGCAGTTTATCCACAGCCCCCTACAATGAGCAGTTCTTC
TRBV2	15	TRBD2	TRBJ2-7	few	CASKASGSLKGEQYF	TGTGCCAGCAAGGCTAGCGGGAGCCTAAAGGGAGAGCAGTACTTC
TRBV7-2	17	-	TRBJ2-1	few	CASSLVLESGSPREQFF	TGTGCCAGCAGCTTAGTTTTAGAGTCGGGTTCCCCAAGGGAGCAGTTCTTC
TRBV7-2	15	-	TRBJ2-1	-	CASSEPPVPYNEQFF	TGTGCCAGCAGCGAACCCCCGGTGCCCTACAATGAGCAGTTCTTC
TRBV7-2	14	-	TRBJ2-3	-	CASSPGVRTDTQYF	TGTGCCAGCAGCCCCGGGGTCCGCACAGATACGCAGTATTTT
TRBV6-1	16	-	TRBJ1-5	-	CASPEEGFRRNQPQHF	TGTGCCAGCCCTGAGGAGGGTTTTCGGCGCAATCAGCCCCAGCATTTT
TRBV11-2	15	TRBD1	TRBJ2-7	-	CASSPIWDSDYEQYF	TGTGCCAGCAGCCCAATCTGGGACAGTGACTACGAGCAGTACTTC
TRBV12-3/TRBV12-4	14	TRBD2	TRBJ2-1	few	CASSRSGAHNEQFF	TGTGCCAGCAGCCGTAGCGGGGCCCACAATGAGCAGTTCTTC
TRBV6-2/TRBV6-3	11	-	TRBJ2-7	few	CASSYNYEQYF	TGTGCCAGCAGCTACAACTACGAGCAGTACTTC
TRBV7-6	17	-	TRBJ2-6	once	CASSLGRGSSGANVLTF	TGTGCCAGCAGCTTAGGCAGAGGGTCCTCTGGGGCCAACGTCCTGACTTTC
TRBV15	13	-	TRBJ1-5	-	CATSREDGQPQHF	TGTGCCACCAGCAGAGAAGACGGTCAGCCCCAGCATTTT
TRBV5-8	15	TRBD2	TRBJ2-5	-	CASRRRGGRLETQYF	TGTGCCAGCAGACGGCGGGGGGGCCGTCTGGAGACCCAGTACTTC
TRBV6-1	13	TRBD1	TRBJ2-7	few	CASTRTGGFEQYF	TGTGCCAGCACCCGGACAGGGGGATTCGAGCAGTACTTC
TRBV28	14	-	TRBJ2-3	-	CASSERTMPDTQYF	TGTGCCAGCAGTGAAAGGACTATGCCAGATACGCAGTATTTT
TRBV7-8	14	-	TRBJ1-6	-	CASRKDRVNSPLHF	TGTGCCAGCAGGAAGGACAGAGTTAATTCACCCCTCCACTTT